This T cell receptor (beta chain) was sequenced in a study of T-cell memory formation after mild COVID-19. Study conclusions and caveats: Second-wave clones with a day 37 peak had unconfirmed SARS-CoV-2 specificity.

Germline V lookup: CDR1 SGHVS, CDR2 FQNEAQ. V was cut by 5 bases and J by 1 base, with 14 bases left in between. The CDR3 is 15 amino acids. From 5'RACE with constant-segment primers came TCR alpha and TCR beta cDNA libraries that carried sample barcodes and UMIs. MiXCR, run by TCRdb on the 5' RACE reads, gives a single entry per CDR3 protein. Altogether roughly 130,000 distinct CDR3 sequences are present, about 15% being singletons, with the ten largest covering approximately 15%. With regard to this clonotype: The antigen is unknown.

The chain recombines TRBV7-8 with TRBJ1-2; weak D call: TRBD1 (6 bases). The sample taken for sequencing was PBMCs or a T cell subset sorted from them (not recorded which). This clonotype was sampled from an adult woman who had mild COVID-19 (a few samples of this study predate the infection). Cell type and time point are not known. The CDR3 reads CASSPRGQINYGYTF. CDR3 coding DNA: TGTGCCAGCAGCCCTCGAGGACAGATTAACTATGGCTACACCTTC.